This TCR beta chain was obtained from a study of molecular identifiers for immune sequencing clone quantification. Study overall: Five portions were made in replicates from RNA of roughly 21,000 or 96,000 naive CD8 cells, and four underwent sequencing.

This clonotype has a count of ten or more. The antigen remains unidentified. Sorting defined naive CD8 T cells as CD8+CD4-CCR7+CD45RA+. This CDR3 spans 18 amino acids. V dropped 0 bases and J dropped 4; count of bases not matched to a gene: 4. Germline V gene sequence: CDR1 LGHNA, CDR2 YSLEER. TCRdb independently ran MiXCR on the PCR reads; one entry per CDR3 protein. The sample has some 580,000 distinct CDR3 sequences; approximately 24% are singletons. Broader study findings: Single-cell amounts of spiked Jurkat TCR RNA were reportedly detectable among fewer than 1.3 million naive cells. The share of molecules held by clones above 20 RNA copies was over 99% in effector cells and under 1% in naive cells.

Sequencing was carried out using naive CD8+ T cells from blood, with Jurkat cell RNA spiked in. Described subset: FACS-sorted CD8+CD4-CCR7+CD45RA+ naive T cells. This clonotype was sampled from a human donor in good health. Some libraries in this study had Jurkat cell RNA spiked in. The chain uses TRBV4-3 and TRBJ2-3, with 16 bases matching TRBD2. The CDR3 is CASSQEPGLAGGPDTQYF. The DNA of the CDR3 is TGCGCCAGCAGCCAAGAACCGGGACTAGCGGGAGGGCCAGATACGCAGTATTTT.